This record concerns one T cell receptor (beta chain) sequence. The germline CDR1 and CDR2 sequences are DFQATT and SNEGSKA (reference sequence). The CDR3 extends over 12 amino acids. V was trimmed by 3 bases and J by 4 bases, leaving 9 bases between them. In the authors' workflow: Amplifying reference gene primers gave estimates of nucleated cell counts. TCRdb keeps only in-frame clones here, not all; method: immunoSEQ multiplex PCR. The V and J calls and the clone size are those of that table, but D and trimming were determined from the DNA. The sample lists about 190,000 clones, around 90% seen once, with approximately 6.7% in the top ten. This record belongs to a study of blood T cell repertoires in COVID-19. Turning to the study itself: Spain, Italy and the United States supplied samples that represented acute and convalescent COVID-19. T cells, B-cell-depleted T cells, or PBMCs supplied cDNA or gDNA.

The sample comprised peripheral blood. The chain employs TRBV20-1 and TRBJ1-2; no definite D call. The origin of this receptor is a man aged 35 to 55 with acute or convalescent COVID-19. CDR3 loop: CSASVGSYGYTF. The DNA of the CDR3 is TGCAGTGCTAGTGTGGGGAGCTATGGCTACACCTTC.